Listed below are T cell receptor beta chains from one sample, sequenced in a study of T-cell reconstitution after alpha-beta-depleted transplantation in children. Each CDR3 protein is one row after TCRdb ran MiXCR on the PCR reads. The data contain roughly 300,000 distinct CDR3 sequences, roughly 9.5% of them singletons. Sequences were derived from PBMCs from the stem cell graft donor, sampled from the stem cell graft. The receptors were gathered from a human donor who donated a stem cell graft to a child with SCID. CDR3s include the opening cysteine and the closing phenylalanine or tryptophan. Fields, in order: CDR3 DNA, CDR3 protein, J gene, clone size, D gene, V gene. The D gene is left open where the match is weak. Clone size is given for some rows only: seen once, a few or many times, or a class if the clone is expanded.

cdr3_nt: TGTGCCAGCTCACCCAATCCGGGACAGATCTATGGCTACACCTTC; cdr3_aa: CASSPNPGQIYGYTF; j_call: TRBJ1-2; clone_size: few; d_call: TRBD1; v_call: TRBV18
cdr3_nt: TGTGCCAGCAATCTCAGGGGGGGCCGCGATACGCAGTATTTT; cdr3_aa: CASNLRGGRDTQYF; j_call: TRBJ2-3; clone_size: .; d_call: .; v_call: TRBV12-3/TRBV12-4
cdr3_nt: TGTGCCACCAGCACCTGGATCCGAGCAGGGGTCGCGGACGCAGATACGCAGTATTTT; cdr3_aa: CATSTWIRAGVADADTQYF; j_call: TRBJ2-3; clone_size: few; d_call: .; v_call: TRBV15
cdr3_nt: TGTGCCAGCAGCGACGACCAGCGGGGGGGCTACGAGCAGTACTTC; cdr3_aa: CASSDDQRGGYEQYF; j_call: TRBJ2-7; clone_size: few; d_call: TRBD2; v_call: TRBV6-2/TRBV6-3
cdr3_nt: TGTGCCAGCAGGGACGGGGGGACCACAGATACGCAGTATTTT; cdr3_aa: CASRDGGTTDTQYF; j_call: TRBJ2-3; clone_size: .; d_call: TRBD2; v_call: TRBV28
cdr3_nt: TGTGCCAGTCGACAGGGTATCGTCGCAGATACGCAGTATTTT; cdr3_aa: CASRQGIVADTQYF; j_call: TRBJ2-3; clone_size: few; d_call: TRBD1; v_call: TRBV19
cdr3_nt: TGTGCCAGCTCACGCAGGGACAGTCCTCCCGACGAGCAGTACTTC; cdr3_aa: CASSRRDSPPDEQYF; j_call: TRBJ2-7; clone_size: .; d_call: TRBD1; v_call: TRBV18
cdr3_nt: TGTGCCAGCTCACCAGCGGAGTACAATGAGCAGTTCTTC; cdr3_aa: CASSPAEYNEQFF; j_call: TRBJ2-1; clone_size: few; d_call: .; v_call: TRBV18
cdr3_nt: TGTGCCATCAGTGAGCCCGGACAGGGCGAGGGTTACGAGCAGTACTTC; cdr3_aa: CAISEPGQGEGYEQYF; j_call: TRBJ2-7; clone_size: many; d_call: TRBD1; v_call: TRBV10-3
cdr3_nt: TGTGCCAGCAGCGCGGACCTGGGAGGGCGGGGTGAAAAACTGTTTTTT; cdr3_aa: CASSADLGGRGEKLFF; j_call: TRBJ1-4; clone_size: .; d_call: .; v_call: TRBV9
cdr3_nt: TGTGCCAGCAGACACAGGGGGGGGCAAGAGACCCAGTACTTC; cdr3_aa: CASRHRGGQETQYF; j_call: TRBJ2-5; clone_size: .; d_call: .; v_call: TRBV12-3/TRBV12-4
cdr3_nt: TGTGCCAGCAGCGTAGGTACTAGCGGCTCTTTTTACAATGAGCAGTTCTTC; cdr3_aa: CASSVGTSGSFYNEQFF; j_call: TRBJ2-1; clone_size: many; d_call: TRBD2; v_call: TRBV9
cdr3_nt: TGTGCTAGTGGGCAGGGTAGGGGAGATACGCAGTATTTT; cdr3_aa: CASGQGRGDTQYF; j_call: TRBJ2-3; clone_size: .; d_call: .; v_call: TRBV12-5
cdr3_nt: TGTGCCAGCAGTAGGGCAGGATCCCCAGATACGCAGTATTTT; cdr3_aa: CASSRAGSPDTQYF; j_call: TRBJ2-3; clone_size: .; d_call: .; v_call: TRBV25-1
cdr3_nt: TGTGCCACCAGCGGGACAGGTTTTTCCTACGAGCAGTACTTC; cdr3_aa: CATSGTGFSYEQYF; j_call: TRBJ2-7; clone_size: .; d_call: TRBD1; v_call: TRBV15
cdr3_nt: TGTGCCAGCAGGTCTAGCGGGGTTATTTACAATGAGCAGTTCTTC; cdr3_aa: CASRSSGVIYNEQFF; j_call: TRBJ2-1; clone_size: .; d_call: TRBD2; v_call: TRBV7-9
cdr3_nt: TGTGCCAGTGGTGACTCTGGAAACACCATATATTTT; cdr3_aa: CASGDSGNTIYF; j_call: TRBJ1-3; clone_size: few; d_call: .; v_call: TRBV27
cdr3_nt: TGTGCCAGCAGGACCGCTGCGTCACCCCTCCACTTT; cdr3_aa: CASRTAASPLHF; j_call: TRBJ1-6; clone_size: few; d_call: .; v_call: TRBV25-1
cdr3_nt: TGTGCCAGCAGCGTAACAGGGACGGAAGGGGAGACCCAGTACTTC; cdr3_aa: CASSVTGTEGETQYF; j_call: TRBJ2-5; clone_size: few; d_call: .; v_call: TRBV9
cdr3_nt: TGCGCCAGCAGCATTATACAGGGGGAAGCTTTCTTT; cdr3_aa: CASSIIQGEAFF; j_call: TRBJ1-1; clone_size: many; d_call: TRBD1; v_call: TRBV5-1
cdr3_nt: TGTGCCAGCACCCCGAGAGGGGCCTACAATGAGCAGTTCTTC; cdr3_aa: CASTPRGAYNEQFF; j_call: TRBJ2-1; clone_size: .; d_call: .; v_call: TRBV27
cdr3_nt: TGTGCCAGCCTCCGACTAGCGGGTCGCGAGCAGTACTTC; cdr3_aa: CASLRLAGREQYF; j_call: TRBJ2-7; clone_size: .; d_call: TRBD2; v_call: TRBV6-2/TRBV6-3
cdr3_nt: TGTGCCAGCAGCAAAAGGACAGGGCTGAACACTGAAGCTTTCTTT; cdr3_aa: CASSKRTGLNTEAFF; j_call: TRBJ1-1; clone_size: few; d_call: TRBD1; v_call: TRBV14
cdr3_nt: TGTGCCAGCAGCTTGTCTAGCGGGGGCCAAGAGACCCAGTACTTC; cdr3_aa: CASSLSSGGQETQYF; j_call: TRBJ2-5; clone_size: .; d_call: TRBD2; v_call: TRBV5-6
cdr3_nt: TGTGCCAGCAGTTTGGGGGGGGGACAGAGCACAGATACGCAGTATTTT; cdr3_aa: CASSLGGGQSTDTQYF; j_call: TRBJ2-3; clone_size: .; d_call: .; v_call: TRBV12-3/TRBV12-4
cdr3_nt: TGTGCCAGCAGCCCAGGCGGGGGTTGGAATCAGCCCCAGCATTTT; cdr3_aa: CASSPGGGWNQPQHF; j_call: TRBJ1-5; clone_size: .; d_call: .; v_call: TRBV9
cdr3_nt: TGTGCCAGCAGCGCAACCTGGGGCACGGGCACTGAAGCTTTCTTT; cdr3_aa: CASSATWGTGTEAFF; j_call: TRBJ1-1; clone_size: .; d_call: .; v_call: TRBV11-2
cdr3_nt: TGTGCCAGCAGCCAAGAACAGGGCTATGGCTACACCTTC; cdr3_aa: CASSQEQGYGYTF; j_call: TRBJ1-2; clone_size: few; d_call: .; v_call: TRBV3-1